A single sample is the source of the 21 T cell receptor beta chains below, sequenced in a study of tumor-infiltrating lymphocytes in primary liver carcinoma. Total RNA and DNA came together from roughly 20-30 mg of bulk tissue without cell sorting. TCR beta cDNA came from about 500 ng total RNA, primed with a constant-region primer. ARM-PCR, slightly modified, supplied the TCR beta libraries through three nested multiplex PCR rounds. TRBV1-TRBV30 forward and Cbeta reverse primers drove the first two roughly 10-cycle rounds. TCRdb reprocessed the multiplex PCR reads via MiXCR and lists one record per CDR3 protein. The sample shows roughly 120,000 distinct CDR3 sequences, approximately 71% of them seen only once. The sequencing sample was made of tumor-adjacent normal liver tissue. These TCRs come from a woman aged 55-70 years with primary liver carcinoma and hepatitis B virus infection.

This chain connects TRBV11-2 to TRBJ2-1; 7 bases are shared with TRBD2. After removal of 2 bases from V and 13 bases from J, the junction contained 17 bases not matched to a gene. The CDR3 spans 16 residues. Germline CDR1 SGHAT, CDR2 FQNNGV. The CDR3 loop reads CASSLSRGSGGSDQFF. CDR3 DNA: TGTGCCAGCAGCTTATCCCGAGGGTCTGGCGGGAGCGATCAGTTCTTC.

A remark on this clonotype: One base away lies a much larger clone, so this may be a sequencing read error. The chain couples TRBV30 to TRBJ2-6; TRBD1 might be the D (5 bases). V shed 6 bases and J shed 4 bases, with 13 bases lying between them. The CDR3 loop spans 14 amino acids. Germline-derived CDR1 and CDR2 are GTSNPN and SVGIG (reference sequence). As DNA, the CDR3 is TGTGCCTGCTTCAGGGCGAGGGGGGCCAACGTCCTGACTTTC. The encoded protein is CACFRARGANVLTF.

V gene TRBV20-1 combines with J gene TRBJ1-5; weak D call: TRBD1 (6 bases). Trimming took 0 bases from V and 3 from J, leaving 18 bases between them. The germline CDR1 and CDR2 sequences are DFQATT and SNEGSKA (reference sequence). The CDR3 extends over 17 amino acids. In DNA, the CDR3 is TGCAGTGCTAGAGACGGGAGGGGGGGGTTTAACAATCAGCCCCAGCATTTT. It encodes CSARDGRGGFNNQPQHF.

Remarks on this clonotype: The CDR3 ends on some other residue instead of the conserved phenylalanine or tryptophan, so this is likely a read error. The chain is built from TRBV29-1 and TRBJ2-3; TRBD1 agrees at 10 bases. V was pared by 2 bases and J by 5 bases, with 7 bases of the junction left unmatched. Germline V CDR1 and CDR2: SQVTM, ANQGSEA. The CDR3 covers 15 residues. The CDR3 spells CSVETRDRGRDTQYV. The CDR3 DNA reads TGCAGCGTTGAAACCCGGGACAGGGGTAGAGATACGCAGTATGTT.

About this clonotype: The junction shows a germline mismatch at one end, possibly a read error. The chain recombines TRBV6-2 or TRBV6-3 with TRBJ2-4, with D possibly being TRBD2 (6 bases). This CDR3 comprises 20 residues. Germline V lookup: CDR1 MNHEY, CDR2 SVGEGT. CDR3 amino acids: CACSYLALAGGPAFKNIQYF. Written as DNA, the CDR3 is TGTGCCTGCAGTTACCTCGCACTAGCAGGAGGACCAGCCTTCAAAAACATTCAGTACTTC.

Details on this clonotype: Sequence at one end of the junction differs from germline and may be a read error. The V call is TRBV12-3 or TRBV12-4, the J call TRBJ2-5; TRBD2 aligns across 8 bases. There are 18 residues in the CDR3. The chain's CDR3 is CVSSPLKAGVGRTETQYF. Here the CDR3 DNA reads TGTGTCAGCAGTCCTCTTAAAGCGGGGGTCGGGAGAACGGAGACCCAGTACTTC.

Notes on this clonotype: Germline and junction disagree at one end, which may indicate a read error. This chain uses TRBV7-8 with TRBJ1-1; a weak D match, TRBD1 (6 bases). Per the germline V gene, CDR1 is SGHVS and CDR2 is FQNEAQ. The CDR3 sequence is 13 residues long. CDR3 in DNA: TGTGCCAGCAGCATTATCTTGGGGGCTGAAGCTTCCTTT. It translates to CASSIILGAEASF.

This clonotype rates as medium-sized. The V and J genes are TRBV12-3 or TRBV12-4 and TRBJ1-1; D is perhaps TRBD1 (6 bases). Trimming shortened V by 2 bases and J by 2 bases, and 15 bases separated the two germline ends. The CDR3 spans 16 residues. CDR3 region: CASSLPGGAPNTEAFF. The CDR3 nucleotides read TGTGCCAGCAGTTTACCGGGGGGGGCGCCTAACACTGAAGCTTTCTTT.

This clonotype was seen at least ten times. The J gene is TRBJ2-2, the V gene TRBV5-1; possibly TRBD1 for D (5 bases). V was cut by 5 bases and J by 4 bases, with 9 bases left in between. The CDR3 extends over 13 amino acids. Looked up from germline, CDR1 is SGHRS and CDR2 is YFSETQ. CDR3 loop: CASRGVSTGELFF. CDR3 nucleotides: TGCGCCAGCAGAGGGGTATCCACCGGGGAGCTGTTTTTT.

This clonotype was seen at least ten times. This sequence joins TRBV4-1 and TRBJ2-5, with 10 bases identical to TRBD2. Germline loops: CDR1 MGHRA, CDR2 YSYEKL. The CDR3 consists of 16 residues. The trim removed 0 bases at V and 5 bases at J, leaving 6 bases unmatched. The CDR3 DNA sequence: TGCGCCAGCAGCCAAGATTGGACTAGCGGTGGGGAGACCCAGTACTTC. It is translated as CASSQDWTSGGETQYF.

This sequence joins TRBV6-5 and TRBJ1-2; 7 bases map to TRBD1. Germline values: CDR1 MNHEY, CDR2 SVGAGI. The CDR3 runs 13 residues. With V trimmed by 4 bases and J by 9 bases, 8 bases remained unmatched. The CDR3 bases are TGTGCCAGCAGTTGCTTCCAGGGGGATTGCTACACCTTC. Its translation: CASSCFQGDCYTF.

The chain links TRBV6-2 or TRBV6-3 to TRBJ1-1; a possible D gene is TRBD1 (5 bases). V was pared by 6 bases and J by 1 base, with 12 bases between. CDR3 length: 14 amino acids. Germline loops: CDR1 MNHEY, CDR2 SVGEGT. CDR3 in amino acids: CASRYRQKNTEAFF. CDR3 DNA: TGTGCCAGCAGATACCGACAGAAGAACACTGAAGCTTTCTTT.

The chain recombines TRBV20-1 with TRBJ2-2; TRBD1 aligns across 7 bases. CDR1 and CDR2 (germline): DFQATT, SNEGSKA (reference sequence). The CDR3 is 15 residues long. The V gene end was trimmed by 4 bases and the J gene end by 3 bases; junction bases not matched to a gene: 8. Here the CDR3 reads CSAKEGGVDTGELFF. CDR3 nucleotides: TGCAGTGCTAAAGAAGGGGGCGTTGACACCGGGGAGCTGTTTTTT.

The gene calls are TRBV5-6 and TRBJ2-2, with 8 positions matching TRBD1. The V segment lost 9 bases and the J segment 3 bases; nucleotides outside the gene matches: 13. This CDR3 region has 16 residues. The germline gives CDR1 SGHDT, CDR2 YYEEEE. Here the CDR3 reads CAISLLGTGDTGELFF. In DNA, the CDR3 is TGTGCCATTAGCTTGCTAGGGACAGGCGACACCGGGGAGCTGTTTTTT.

Of note for this clonotype: One base away lies a much larger clone, so this may be a sequencing read error. The CDR3 does not close with the conserved phenylalanine or tryptophan, likely indicating a read error. The chain is built from TRBV30 and TRBJ1-5, with 8 bases matching TRBD1. V trimming: 0 bases; J trimming: 4 bases; junction bases outside the gene matches: 17. CDR3 length equals 19 residues. CDR1 is GTSNPN, CDR2 SVGIG, per germline (reference sequence). The CDR3 reads CAWSVRGFGDRRDNQPQHL. In DNA, the CDR3 is TGTGCCTGGAGTGTACGCGGCTTCGGGGACAGGAGGGATAATCAGCCCCAGCATCTT.

There are a few counts of this clonotype. This chain links TRBV7-3 with TRBJ2-1; TRBD2 matches at 11 bases. Germline CDR1 is SGHTA and CDR2 is FQGTGA. The CDR3 spans 15 residues. The trim removed 5 bases at V and 7 bases at J, leaving 7 bases unmatched. The CDR3 region is CASSPLTSGVNEQFF. The DNA of the CDR3 is TGTGCCAGCAGCCCCCTGACTAGCGGGGTTAATGAGCAGTTCTTC.

Comments on this clonotype: A much larger clone lies a single base off, so this may be a read error. The genes are TRBV7-9 and TRBJ1-1; no clear D gene. Germline V lookup: CDR1 SEHNR, CDR2 FQNEAQ (reference sequence). The CDR3 has 14 amino acids. Trimming stripped 1 base from V and 5 bases from J, with 11 bases between. CDR3 protein: CASSLGFPGTEAFF. The CDR3 DNA reads as TGTGCCAGCAGCTTAGGCTTCCCGGGGACTGAAGCTTTCTTT.

As concerns this clonotype: With a much larger clone just one base away, this may be a read error. Here the CDR3 omits its conserved ending phenylalanine or tryptophan, so a read error is the likely source. The CDR3 region is CASSEALAGVEQYL. The CDR3, as DNA: TGTGCCAGCAGTGAAGCGTTGGCGGGAGTGGAACAGTACCTC. The chain employs TRBV6-1 and TRBJ2-7; 7 bases are shared with TRBD2. After removal of 0 bases from V and 10 bases from J, the junction contained 9 bases not matched to a gene. There are 14 residues in the CDR3. Germline V gene data show CDR1 as MNHNS and CDR2 as SASEGT.

Ten or more counts support this clonotype. The V gene is TRBV6-5, the J gene TRBJ2-6; D is unclear. CDR3 size: 17 residues. Germline CDR1 reads MNHEY; CDR2 reads SVGAGI. V lost 6 bases and J 0 bases, leaving 15 bases between the germline ends. The CDR3 spells CASSVRVWGSGANVLTF. The CDR3 DNA is TGTGCCAGCAGCGTCCGGGTGTGGGGCTCTGGGGCCAACGTCCTGACTTTC.

This clonotype was seen ten or more times. J is TRBJ2-6 and V is TRBV29-1; D unresolved. Deletions cut 7 bases from V and 1 base from J, with 8 bases between. This CDR3 is 13 amino acids long. Germline lookup yields CDR1 SQVTM and CDR2 ANQGSEA. CDR3: CSARKSGANVLTF. The CDR3 bases are TGCAGCGCCCGTAAGTCTGGGGCCAACGTCCTGACTTTC. The whole variable domain, filled in from reference TRBV29-1 and TRBJ2-6, reads SAVISQKPSRDICQRGTSLTIQCQVDSQVTMMFWYRQQPGQSLTLIATANQGSEATYESGFVIDKFPISRPNLTFSTLTVSNMSPEDSSIYLCSARKSGANVLTFGAGSRLTVL.

This clonotype was observed a few times. CDR3 DNA sequence: TGTGCCAGCAGTCCTACTAGCGGGAAGGAGACCCAGTACTTC. Its translation: CASSPTSGKETQYF. The V and J genes are TRBV12-3 or TRBV12-4 and TRBJ2-5, with TRBD2 identical over 10 bases. J lost 5 bases, V lost 5 bases, and 5 bases had no gene match. The CDR3 runs 14 residues.